This T cell receptor (beta chain) comes out of a study of blood T cell repertoires in COVID-19. Authors' processing steps: Amplified reference gene primers provided the basis for estimating nucleated cell counts. The method was immunoSEQ multiplex PCR; TCRdb's version includes in-frame clones alone and lacks a portion of them. D and trimming come from the DNA, and the V and J calls and clone size come from that table. The data hold approximately 90,000 clones, with more than 65% observed a single time. This clone occurred a few times. V was clipped by 2 bases and J by 10 bases, with 14 bases between them. The CDR3 consists of 12 residues. The germline V gene has CDR1 SQVTM and CDR2 ANQGSEA.

The chain couples TRBV29-1 to TRBJ1-1; D perhaps matches TRBD1 (6 bases). The sequenced sample consisted of peripheral blood. This sequence was found in a man between 60 and 75 years old with acute or convalescent COVID-19. Here the CDR3 reads CSVEPTGALAFF. DNA for the CDR3: TGCAGCGTTGAACCGACAGGCGCGCTAGCTTTCTTT.